This T cell receptor beta chain was obtained from a study of blood T cell repertoires in COVID-19. Overall study: Acute and convalescent COVID-19 samples came from the United States, Italy and Spain. PBMCs, B-cell-depleted T cells, or T cells were the source of the cDNA or gDNA that made up the material.

Original analysis: Scientists estimated how many nucleated cells there were by amplifying reference gene primers. The data were produced by immunoSEQ multiplex PCR, yet TCRdb's version contains in-frame clones alone and is incomplete. V and J calls and clone size are given by that table; D and trimming were obtained from the DNA. The sample lists 150,000 to 200,000 clones; 75% to 95% were seen once. Trimming removed 6 bases from V and 7 bases from J, with 13 bases in between. CDR1 and CDR2 (germline): KGHSH, LQKENI. CDR3 length equals 13 residues. Sequenced material: peripheral blood. This chain links TRBV18 with TRBJ2-1; D not certain. This TCR was sampled from a man aged 45-65 years with acute or convalescent COVID-19. The CDR3 protein is CASSPETTNEQFF. CDR3 DNA sequence: TGTGCCAGCTCCCCCGAGACAACGAATGAGCAGTTCTTC.